The 18 T cell receptor beta chains given below trace back to one sample, sequenced in a study of blood T cell repertoires in COVID-19. Generated by immunoSEQ multiplex PCR, the TCRdb table keeps only in-frame clones and is missing some. The sample has fewer than 200,000 clones, 84% seen once; the top ten hold under 3.5%. Sequences were obtained from peripheral blood. The receptors were sampled from a woman of 80 years or more with COVID-19, enrolled during active disease.

The CDR3 coding sequence is TGTGCCAGCGCACTAAAGGGACAGGGCGCGTATCAGCCCCAGCATTTT. Amino acids: CASALKGQGAYQPQHF. The chain uses TRBV27 and TRBJ1-5; 9 bases line up with TRBD1. Germline CDR1 is MNHEY and CDR2 is SMNVEV (reference sequence). The CDR3 totals 16 residues. J gave up 5 bases and V 8 bases, and 13 bases lay outside the gene matches.

This chain links TRBV3-1 (or the pseudogene TRBV3-2) with TRBJ2-5, with 16 bases that match TRBD2. The CDR3 covers 18 residues. Germline CDR1 LGHDT, CDR2 YNNKEL (reference sequence). V was clipped by 2 bases and J by 5 bases; unmatched bases: 8. The CDR3 spells CASSQPGLAGGAMETQYF. CDR3 DNA: TGTGCCAGCAGCCAACCGGGACTAGCGGGAGGGGCAATGGAGACCCAGTACTTC.

J is TRBJ2-1 and V is TRBV3-1 (or the pseudogene TRBV3-2), with D perhaps matching TRBD2 (6 bases). In germline, CDR1 is LGHDT, CDR2 YNNKEL (reference sequence). V was trimmed by 3 bases and J by 5 bases, leaving 11 bases between them. This CDR3 is built from 14 residues. The CDR3 is CASSQGTRHNEQFF. Written as DNA, the CDR3 is TGTGCCAGCAGCCAGGGGACTCGTCACAATGAGCAGTTCTTC.

The V and J genes are TRBV27 and TRBJ2-7; 8 bases are a match to TRBD1. Germline CDR1 and CDR2: MNHEY and SMNVEV (reference sequence). J was trimmed by 6 bases and V by 5 bases; bases with no gene match: 9. The CDR3 runs 14 residues. CDR3 sequence reads: CASSQPGQGFEQYF. CDR3 in DNA: TGTGCCAGCAGTCAGCCCGGACAGGGATTCGAGCAGTACTTC.

The V call is TRBV13, the J call TRBJ1-3; 10 nucleotides agree with TRBD1. This CDR3 has 14 amino acids. The trim removed 4 bases at V and 8 bases at J, leaving 5 bases unmatched. Germline CDR1 and CDR2: PRHDT and FYEKMQ (reference sequence). For the CDR3, the DNA is TGTGCCAGCAGCTCCCGACAGGGGGCGGACACCATATATTTT. It yields the protein CASSSRQGADTIYF.

This clone has only a few counts. The chain has TRBV15 and TRBJ2-7; 7 positions match TRBD1. The germline V gene encodes CDR1 LNHNV and CDR2 YYDKDF (reference sequence). The CDR3 is made up of 16 amino acids. Trimming cost V 1 base and J 0 bases; bases outside gene matches: 6. CDR3 amino acids: CATSRGFRGSSYEQYF. The CDR3 DNA reads TGTGCCACCAGCAGAGGATTCAGGGGGTCCTCCTACGAGCAGTACTTC.

The table lists this clone with a few counts. The chain carries TRBV5-1 and TRBJ1-1; TRBD1 matches 9 bases. Germline CDR1 and CDR2: SGHRS and YFSETQ. The CDR3 has 15 residues. With V trimmed by 2 bases and J by 3 bases, 5 bases remained unmatched. Here the CDR3 reads CASSFMGQGDTEAFF. CDR3 nucleotide sequence: TGCGCCAGCAGCTTTATGGGACAGGGAGACACTGAAGCTTTCTTT.

This clone was detected a few times. The junction does not match germline at one end; this may be a read error. The chain uses TRBV7-7 and TRBJ2-2, with D maybe TRBD1 (6 bases). CDR1 SSHAT and CDR2 FNYEAQ come from the germline V gene (reference sequence). This CDR3 is 15 amino acids long. CDR3: CASSLVQGSVGELFF. For the CDR3, the DNA is TGTGCTAGCAGCTTAGTCCAGGGGTCGGTCGGGGAGCTGTTTTTT.

Regarding this clone: One junction end does not reproduce the germline sequence, and a read error may be involved. The chain couples TRBV6-5 to TRBJ2-1, with TRBD2 matching over 9 bases. Germline V gene lookup returns CDR1 MNHEY and CDR2 SVGAGI. This CDR3 comprises 13 residues. CDR3 bases: TGTGCCAGCAGCCCACGTGGGGCGGGGGGGCTGGTCTTC. Its protein is CASSPRGAGGLVF.

This chain uses TRBV18 with TRBJ1-1, with a weak D call TRBD1 (5 bases). The CDR3 contains 16 residues. Germline CDR1 KGHSH, CDR2 LQKENI. V lost 1 base, J lost 4 bases, and 16 bases lay in between. CDR3 nucleotides: TGTGCCAGCTCACCACTGCTGGTGGAAGGGGTCACTGAAGCTTTCTTT. Amino acid sequence: CASSPLLVEGVTEAFF.

The rearrangement links TRBV13 to TRBJ2-1; 8 nucleotides line up with TRBD2. J was trimmed by 9 bases and V by 5 bases; bases with no gene match: 6. The CDR3 spans 13 residues. Germline V gene sequence: CDR1 PRHDT, CDR2 FYEKMQ (reference sequence). The DNA for the CDR3 is TGTGCCAGCAGCCTCAGCGGGAGCGGTGAGCAGTTCTTC. Translation: CASSLSGSGEQFF.

The genes are TRBV6-5 and TRBJ1-4; D is unresolved. The V gene lost 2 bases and the J gene lost 8 bases, with 15 bases spanning the gap. CDR1 and CDR2 from the germline V gene are MNHEY and SVGAGI. This CDR3 comprises 15 residues. CDR3: CASSYGSGVREKLFF. CDR3 nucleotide sequence: TGTGCCAGCAGTTACGGGTCCGGTGTGAGGGAAAAACTGTTTTTT.

V gene TRBV19 combines with J gene TRBJ1-6; D gene uncertain. Trimming pared 3 bases from V and 8 bases from J, leaving 11 bases between. Germline CDR1 is LNHDA and CDR2 is SQIVND (reference sequence). CDR3 size: 14 residues. CDR3 sequence reads: CASSMPGLYSPLHF. CDR3 in DNA: TGTGCCAGTAGTATGCCCGGTTTGTATTCACCCCTCCACTTT.

The rearrangement links TRBV30 to TRBJ2-7, with 7 positions matching TRBD1. This CDR3 spans 13 amino acids. V shed 0 bases, J shed 6 bases, and the junction held 5 bases outside the gene matches. The germline V gene has CDR1 GTSNPN and CDR2 SVGIG (reference sequence). The CDR3 sequence is CAWSVRQGVEQYF. For the CDR3, the DNA is TGTGCCTGGAGTGTAAGACAGGGTGTCGAGCAGTACTTC.

The rearrangement joins TRBV18 to TRBJ1-6, with D unclear. V was cut by 3 bases and J by 0 bases, with 18 bases left in between. Germline V gene data show CDR1 as KGHSH and CDR2 as LQKENI. The CDR3 sequence is 19 residues long. As DNA, the CDR3 is TGTGCCAGCTCACCCTTATCGGGTCGAGGGAGCTCCTATAATTCACCCCTCCACTTT. Translation gives CASSPLSGRGSSYNSPLHF.

The V call is TRBV5-5, the J call TRBJ2-7; D is undetermined. Trimming shortened V by 4 bases and J by 1 base, and 15 bases separated the two germline ends. CDR1 SGHKS and CDR2 YYEKEE come from the germline V gene (reference sequence). The CDR3 has 15 amino acids. The CDR3 DNA reads as TGTGCCAGCAGCAATATCCCAGGTATTTCCTACGAGCAGTACTTC. This gives the protein CASSNIPGISYEQYF. Looking up the rest from reference TRBV5-5 and TRBJ2-7 gives the full variable domain: DAGVTQSPTHLIKTRGQQVTLRCSPISGHKSVSWYQQVLGQGPQFIFQYYEKEERGRGNFPDRFSARQFPNYSSELNVNALLLGDSALYLCASSNIPGISYEQYFGPGTRLTVT.

The CDR3 loop is CASSILRGANEQFF. Written as DNA, the CDR3 is TGTGCCAGCTCTATTCTGCGGGGGGCCAATGAGCAGTTCTTC. The rearrangement joins TRBV18 to TRBJ2-1, with 8 nucleotides matching TRBD2. The CDR3 extends over 14 amino acids. V lost 6 bases, J lost 6 bases, and 7 bases stayed unmatched. CDR1 KGHSH and CDR2 LQKENI come from the germline V gene.

V gene TRBV28 combines with J gene TRBJ1-2, with 10 positions matching TRBD1. The junction had 9 bases not matched to a gene; V was cut back by 4 bases and J by 4 bases. CDR3 size: 16 residues. Germline CDR1 reads MDHEN; CDR2 reads SYDVKM. This CDR3 reads CASSSPGTGVPYGYTF. The CDR3, as DNA: TGTGCCAGCAGTTCACCCGGGACAGGGGTCCCCTATGGCTACACCTTC.